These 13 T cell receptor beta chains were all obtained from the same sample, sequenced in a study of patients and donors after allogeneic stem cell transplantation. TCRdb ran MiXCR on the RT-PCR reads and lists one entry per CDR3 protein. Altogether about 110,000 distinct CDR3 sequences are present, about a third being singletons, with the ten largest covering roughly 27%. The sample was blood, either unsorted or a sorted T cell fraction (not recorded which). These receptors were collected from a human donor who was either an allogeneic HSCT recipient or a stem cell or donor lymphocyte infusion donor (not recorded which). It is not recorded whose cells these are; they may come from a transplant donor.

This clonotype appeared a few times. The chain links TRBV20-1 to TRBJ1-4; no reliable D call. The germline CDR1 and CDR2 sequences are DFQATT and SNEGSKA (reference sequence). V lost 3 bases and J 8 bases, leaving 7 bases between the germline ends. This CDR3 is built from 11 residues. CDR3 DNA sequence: TGCAGTGCTAGGGAGAAAGAAAAACTGTTTTTT. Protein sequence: CSAREKEKLFF.

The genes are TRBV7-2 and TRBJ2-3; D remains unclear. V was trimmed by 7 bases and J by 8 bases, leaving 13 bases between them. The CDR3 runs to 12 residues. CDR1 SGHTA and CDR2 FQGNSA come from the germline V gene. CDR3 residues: CASTVLGLTQYF. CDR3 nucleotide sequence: TGTGCCAGCACCGTCTTAGGTCTTACGCAGTATTTT.

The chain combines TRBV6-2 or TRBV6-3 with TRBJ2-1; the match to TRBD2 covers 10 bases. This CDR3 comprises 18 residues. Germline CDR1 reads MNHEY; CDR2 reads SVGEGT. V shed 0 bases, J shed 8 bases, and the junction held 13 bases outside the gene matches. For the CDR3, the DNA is TGTGCCAGCAGTTACTCGACCGTGAGACTAGCGGGTGGGCATGAGCAGTTCTTC. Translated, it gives CASSYSTVRLAGGHEQFF.

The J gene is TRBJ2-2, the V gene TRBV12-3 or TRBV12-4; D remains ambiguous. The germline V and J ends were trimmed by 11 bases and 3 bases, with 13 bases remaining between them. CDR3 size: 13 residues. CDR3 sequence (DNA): TGTGCCTCAAAGTTAAGTGACACCGGGGAGCTGTTTTTT. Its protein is CASKLSDTGELFF.

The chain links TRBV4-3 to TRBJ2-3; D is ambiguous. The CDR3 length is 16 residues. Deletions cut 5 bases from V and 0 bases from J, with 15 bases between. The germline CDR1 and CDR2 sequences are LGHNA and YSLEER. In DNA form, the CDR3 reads TGCGCCAGCAGCTTGGTGTTAGGTTCTAGCACAGATACGCAGTATTTT. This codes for CASSLVLGSSTDTQYF.

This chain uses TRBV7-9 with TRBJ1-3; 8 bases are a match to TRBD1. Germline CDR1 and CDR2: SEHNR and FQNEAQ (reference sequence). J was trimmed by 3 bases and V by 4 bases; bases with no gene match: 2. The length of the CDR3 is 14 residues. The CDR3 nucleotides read TGTGCCAGCAGCTACACAGGGGGTGGAAACACCATATATTTT. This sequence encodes CASSYTGGGNTIYF.

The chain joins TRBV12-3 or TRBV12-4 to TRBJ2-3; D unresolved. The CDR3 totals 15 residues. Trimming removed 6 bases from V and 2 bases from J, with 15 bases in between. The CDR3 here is CASRPAGPHTDTQYF. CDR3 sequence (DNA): TGTGCCAGCAGGCCAGCCGGACCCCACACAGATACGCAGTATTTT.

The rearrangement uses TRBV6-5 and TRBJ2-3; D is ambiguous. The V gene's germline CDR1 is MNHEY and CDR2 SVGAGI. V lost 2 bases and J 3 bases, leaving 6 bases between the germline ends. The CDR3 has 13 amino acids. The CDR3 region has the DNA TGTGCCAGCAGTTACAAGAGGACAGATACGCAGTATTTT. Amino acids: CASSYKRTDTQYF.

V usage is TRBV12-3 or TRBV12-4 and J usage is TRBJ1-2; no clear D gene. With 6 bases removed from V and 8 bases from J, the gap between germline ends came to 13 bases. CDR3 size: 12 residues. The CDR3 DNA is TGTGCCAGCAGAGCCGGGATATGGGGCTACACCTTC. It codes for CASRAGIWGYTF.

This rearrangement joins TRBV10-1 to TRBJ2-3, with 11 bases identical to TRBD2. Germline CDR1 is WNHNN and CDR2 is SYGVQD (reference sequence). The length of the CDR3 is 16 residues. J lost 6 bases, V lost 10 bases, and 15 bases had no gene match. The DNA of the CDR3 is TGCGCCACCTCCGGGACTAGCGGCCTCGGCAGGGATACGCAGTATTTT. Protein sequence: CATSGTSGLGRDTQYF.

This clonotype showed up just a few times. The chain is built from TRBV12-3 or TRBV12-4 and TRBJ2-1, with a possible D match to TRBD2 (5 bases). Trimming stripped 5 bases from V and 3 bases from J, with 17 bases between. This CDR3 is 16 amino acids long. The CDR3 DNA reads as TGTGCCAGCAGTCTAGAGGACTTCACTCTCTACAATGAGCAGTTCTTC. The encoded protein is CASSLEDFTLYNEQFF.

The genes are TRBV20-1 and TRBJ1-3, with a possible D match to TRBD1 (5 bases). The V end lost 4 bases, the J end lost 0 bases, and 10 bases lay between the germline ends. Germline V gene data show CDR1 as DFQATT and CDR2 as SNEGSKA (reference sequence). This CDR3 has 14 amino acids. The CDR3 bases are TGCAGTGCTACCATAGACAGCTCTGGAAACACCATATATTTT. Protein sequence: CSATIDSSGNTIYF.

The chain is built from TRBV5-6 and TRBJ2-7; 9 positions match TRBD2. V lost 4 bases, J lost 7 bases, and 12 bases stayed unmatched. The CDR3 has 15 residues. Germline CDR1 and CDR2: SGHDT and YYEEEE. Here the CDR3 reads CASSETSGRSREQYF. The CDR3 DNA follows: TGTGCCAGCAGCGAGACCAGCGGGAGGTCGCGGGAGCAGTACTTC.